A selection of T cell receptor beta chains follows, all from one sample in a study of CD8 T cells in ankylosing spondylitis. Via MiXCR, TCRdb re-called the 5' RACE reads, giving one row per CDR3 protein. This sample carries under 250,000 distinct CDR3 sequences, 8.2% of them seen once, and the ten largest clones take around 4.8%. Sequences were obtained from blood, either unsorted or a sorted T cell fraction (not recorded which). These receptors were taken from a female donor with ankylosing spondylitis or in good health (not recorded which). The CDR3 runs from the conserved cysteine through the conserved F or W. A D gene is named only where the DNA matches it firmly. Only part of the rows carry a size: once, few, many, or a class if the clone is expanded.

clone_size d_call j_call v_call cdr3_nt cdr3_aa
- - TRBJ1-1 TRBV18 TGTGCCAGCTCAAACCCGAACACTGAAGCTTTCTTT CASSNPNTEAFF
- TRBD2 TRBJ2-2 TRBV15 TGTGCAGCCCGGACTAGCGGGAGGACCGGGGAGCTGTTTTTT CAARTSGRTGELFF
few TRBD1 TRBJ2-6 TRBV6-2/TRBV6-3 TGTGCCAGCAGTTACAAGGCAGGGGGCGCGAAAGGGGCCAACGTCCTGACTTTC CASSYKAGGAKGANVLTF
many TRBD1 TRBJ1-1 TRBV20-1 TGCAGTGCCGACAGGGAAACTGAAGCTTTCTTT CSADRETEAFF
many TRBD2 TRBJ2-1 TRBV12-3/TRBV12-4 TGTGCCAGCAGTTTTGATAAGCGGGAGGGGAATGAGCAGTTCTTC CASSFDKREGNEQFF
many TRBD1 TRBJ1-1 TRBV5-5 TGTGCCAGCAGCTTGAGACAGGGGGGATACACTGAAGCTTTCTTT CASSLRQGGYTEAFF
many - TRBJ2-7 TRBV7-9 TGTGCCAGCAGCCGACGGACGGACCCTTCCTACGAGCAGTACTTC CASSRRTDPSYEQYF
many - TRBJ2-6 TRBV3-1 TGTGCCAGCAGCCGAGACAGCGCCGTCCTGACTTTC CASSRDSAVLTF
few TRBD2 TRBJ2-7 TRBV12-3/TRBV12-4 TGTGCCAGCAGTCACCAAGCGGGAAGGTCCTCCTACGAGCAGTACTTC CASSHQAGRSSYEQYF
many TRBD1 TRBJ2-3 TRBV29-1 TGCAGCGTTGGACAGGGCAGCGCAGATACGCAGTATTTT CSVGQGSADTQYF
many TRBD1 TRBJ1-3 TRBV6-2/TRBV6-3 TGTGCCAGCAGTCCTCTCGGACAGGAGAGCTCTGGAAACACCATATATTTT CASSPLGQESSGNTIYF
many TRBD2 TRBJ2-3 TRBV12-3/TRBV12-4 TGTGCCAGCAGTTCCTGGACTAGCGGAGACACAGATACGCAGTATTTT CASSSWTSGDTDTQYF
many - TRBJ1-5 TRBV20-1 TGCAGTGCTGCCGGGACTCTATTGGGTCAGCCCCAGCATTTT CSAAGTLLGQPQHF
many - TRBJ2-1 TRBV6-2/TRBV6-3 TGTGCCAGCAGCCCCAACCTTGGGGGCGGGAATGAGCAGTTCTTC CASSPNLGGGNEQFF
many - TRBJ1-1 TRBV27 TGTGCCAGCAGTTTTAGGGCGAACACTGAAGCTTTCTTT CASSFRANTEAFF
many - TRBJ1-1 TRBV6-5 TGTGCCAGCAGTTGGGGGAGGGGCACTGAAGCTTTCTTT CASSWGRGTEAFF
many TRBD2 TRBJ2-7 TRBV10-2 TGCGCCAGCAGTGGGATGCCTAGCGGGAGCTCCTACGAGCAGTACTTC CASSGMPSGSSYEQYF
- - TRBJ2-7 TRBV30 TGTGCCTGGAGTGGAGAGCTCCTTAGCTCCTACGAGCAGTACTTC CAWSGELLSSYEQYF
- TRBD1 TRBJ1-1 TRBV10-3 TGTGCCATCAGCCGGACAGGGGGGGGTACTGAAGCTTTCTTT CAISRTGGGTEAFF
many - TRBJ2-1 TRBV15 TGTGCCACCAGCAGAGCCAGGCAATTTTACAATGAGCAGTTCTTC CATSRARQFYNEQFF
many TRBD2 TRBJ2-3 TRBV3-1 TGTGCCAGCAGCCAAGGACTAGCGGGAGGGCAAGGAGATACGCAGTATTTT CASSQGLAGGQGDTQYF
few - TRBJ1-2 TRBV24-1 TGTGCCACCAGTGAGTCGGGCCTCCCCGGTGGCTACACCTTC CATSESGLPGGYTF
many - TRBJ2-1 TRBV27 TGTGCCAGCACCGCTGGTAATGAGCAGTTCTTC CASTAGNEQFF
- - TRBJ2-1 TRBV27 TGTGCCAGCAGTCCGCAGGGACGTCTTGATGAGCAGTTCTTC CASSPQGRLDEQFF
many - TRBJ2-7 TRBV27 TGTGCCAGCAGCTCCCTCCAGGGGGAGCAGTACTTC CASSSLQGEQYF
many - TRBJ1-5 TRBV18 TGTGCCAGCTCACCAGTTCCCTCGAGGCGACGGAATCAGCCCCAGCATTTT CASSPVPSRRRNQPQHF
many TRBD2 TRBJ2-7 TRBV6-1 TGTGCCACCCGGACTAGCGGGGATTACGAGCAGTACTTC CATRTSGDYEQYF
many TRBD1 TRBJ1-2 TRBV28 TGTGCCAGCAGTTTATCCCCGGGGACAGGGAGTGGCTACACCTTC CASSLSPGTGSGYTF
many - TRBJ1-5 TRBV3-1 TGTGCCAGCAGCCAAGGCCCTACCGGGAATCAGCCCCAGCATTTT CASSQGPTGNQPQHF
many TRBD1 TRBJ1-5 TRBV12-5 TGTGCTAGTGGTCCGGGACAGGGGGCTAATAGCAATCAGCCCCAGCATTTT CASGPGQGANSNQPQHF
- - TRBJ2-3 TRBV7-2 TGTGCCAGCAGCTTAATGGGAGCCACAGATACGCAGTATTTT CASSLMGATDTQYF